Detailed here is one T cell receptor (beta chain). What it binds is not known. This entry comes from a study of T-cell memory formation after mild COVID-19. Looking at the study overall: Largely donor-specific sequence clusters came from two donors. Whole-study results and caveats: CD4+ bias marked clones expanding day 15 to 37, unlike balanced contracting clones. The appearance of some responding clones in pre-infection memory suggested that cross-reactive memory joined. The authors did not confirm SARS-CoV-2 specificity of second-wave clones peaking day 37.

TCRdb ran MiXCR on the 5' RACE reads and lists one entry per CDR3 protein. The sample contains over 400,000 distinct CDR3 sequences, 23% of which appear only once. In germline, CDR1 is SGHTA, CDR2 FQGNSA. This CDR3 spans 17 amino acids. The V gene lost 4 bases and the J gene lost 3 bases, with 21 bases spanning the gap. The source material was PBMCs or a T cell subset sorted from them (not recorded which). The chain links TRBV7-2 to TRBJ1-2; the D gene is possibly TRBD1 (5 bases). This clonotype was obtained from an adult woman who had mild COVID-19 (a few samples of this study predate the infection). Cell type and time point are not known. Written as DNA, the CDR3 is TGTGCCAGCAGCTCGATTCGGGACCTAAGGGCTGACTATGGCTACACCTTC. Protein sequence: CASSSIRDLRADYGYTF.